This T cell receptor (beta chain) came from a study of cytotoxic CD8 clonotypes in ibrutinib-treated CLL. The CDR3 contains 14 residues. V was trimmed by 4 bases and J by 1 base, leaving 10 bases between them. Germline CDR1 is ENHRY and CDR2 is SYGVKD. This table comes from immunoSEQ multiplex PCR, and its TCRdb copy is limited to in-frame clones, with some not included. Here the sample spans about 84,000 clones, about 86% being singletons. A remark on this clone: What it binds is unknown.

General study findings and limits: Timing of sampling differed between sustained-remission and progressing patients.

The chain recombines TRBV10-3 with TRBJ1-2; D call uncertain. The receptor was isolated from a human donor with chronic lymphocytic leukemia. Sequenced here: PBMCs, sampled before ibrutinib treatment. This CDR3 reads CAISVDGNNYGYTF. CDR3 nucleotides: TGTGCCATCAGTGTGGACGGGAATAACTATGGCTACACCTTC.